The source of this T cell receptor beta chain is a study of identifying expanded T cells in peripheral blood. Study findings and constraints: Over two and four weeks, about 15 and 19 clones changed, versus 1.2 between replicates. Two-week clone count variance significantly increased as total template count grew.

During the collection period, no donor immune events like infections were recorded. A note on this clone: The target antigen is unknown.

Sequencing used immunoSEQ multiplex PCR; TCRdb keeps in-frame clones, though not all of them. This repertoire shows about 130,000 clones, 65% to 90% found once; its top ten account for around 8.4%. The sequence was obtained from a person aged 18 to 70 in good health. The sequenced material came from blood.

The CDR3 nucleotides are TGTGCCAGCAGCATAGACAGCTCTGGAAACACCATATATTTT. Its translation is CASSIDSSGNTIYF. The gene calls are TRBV9 and TRBJ1-3; D is possibly TRBD1 (5 bases). CDR3 length: 14 residues. V was clipped by 4 bases and J by 0 bases, with 8 bases between them. Germline assignment: CDR1 SGDLS and CDR2 YYNGEE.